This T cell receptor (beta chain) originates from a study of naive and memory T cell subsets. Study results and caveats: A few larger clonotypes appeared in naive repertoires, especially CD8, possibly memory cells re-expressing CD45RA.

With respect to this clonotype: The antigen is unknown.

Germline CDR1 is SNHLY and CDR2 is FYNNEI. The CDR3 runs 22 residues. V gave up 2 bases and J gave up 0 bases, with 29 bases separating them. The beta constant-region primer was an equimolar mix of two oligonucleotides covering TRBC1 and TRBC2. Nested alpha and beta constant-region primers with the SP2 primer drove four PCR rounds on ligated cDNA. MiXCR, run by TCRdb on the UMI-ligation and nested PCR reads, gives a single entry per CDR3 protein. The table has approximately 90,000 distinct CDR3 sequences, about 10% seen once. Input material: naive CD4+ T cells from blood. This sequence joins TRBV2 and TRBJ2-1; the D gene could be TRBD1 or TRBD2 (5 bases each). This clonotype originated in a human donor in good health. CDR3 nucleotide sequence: TGTGCCAGCAGTGAAAAATGGGGGACCCGGGTTGGCGTCCCACACTCCTACAATGAGCAGTTCTTC. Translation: CASSEKWGTRVGVPHSYNEQFF.